This T cell receptor (beta chain) is from a study of low-dose radiotherapy and immunotherapy resistance in tumors. Study as a whole: The fractionation for Cohort 1 was 0.5 Gy per fraction every 2 weeks, totaling 6.5 Gy. It was 1 Gy per fraction every two weeks that Cohort 2 received, adding up to 13 Gy over 26 weeks.

PCR amplification of the TCRs was performed with Phusion for 15 to 25 PCR cycles, and it relied on a constant-region primer together with a V-primer adapter. TCRdb called the reads again in MiXCR, with one record for every CDR3 protein. The sample records some 53,000 distinct CDR3 sequences, roughly a third being singletons. Time point described: after trial treatment. As to treatment: LDRT plus nivolumab, ipilimumab, low-dose cyclophosphamide and aspirin (RACIN trial). Treatment of the donors consisted of nivolumab and ipilimumab (plus aspirin, low-dose cyclophosphamide and low-dose radiotherapy). The germline CDR1 and CDR2 sequences are MDHEN and SYDVKM. The CDR3 covers 15 residues. V gave up 7 bases and J gave up 1 base, with 15 bases separating them. This clonotype is medium-sized within its sample.

Source: PBMCs, taken after low-dose radiotherapy plus immunotherapy. This clonotype originated in a male donor with rectosigmoid adenocarcinoma. This sequence joins TRBV28 and TRBJ2-3; D not resolved. The CDR3 region is CASKTSSRGTDTQYF. The CDR3, as DNA: TGTGCCAGCAAGACCTCATCTCGAGGCACAGATACGCAGTATTTT.